This T cell receptor beta chain came from a study of blood T cell repertoires in COVID-19. The V gene's germline CDR1 is LGHDT and CDR2 YNNKEL (reference sequence). Trimming removed 4 bases from V and 4 bases from J; junction bases left unmatched: 10. This CDR3 contains 16 residues. This table comes from immunoSEQ multiplex PCR, and its TCRdb copy is limited to in-frame clones, with some not included. The repertoire consists of approximately 250,000 clones, with 70% to 90% occurring once and the leading ten covering 5% to 8%. This TCR was sampled from a woman aged 60-75 years with active or convalescent COVID-19. V and J are TRBV3-1 (or the pseudogene TRBV3-2) and TRBJ2-3; 8 nucleotides agree with TRBD2. Sequencing was done on a sample of peripheral blood. The DNA for the CDR3 is TGTGCCAGCAGCCCGATGACTAGCGCTAGAGCAGATACGCAGTATTTT. Its protein is CASSPMTSARADTQYF.